The clone carrying this T cell receptor beta chain came up a few times. A second 7 to 11 cycle PCR used barcoded and J-beta primers. Each CDR3 protein gets one entry after TCRdb re-called the 5' RACE reads with MiXCR. The sample consists of some 1.5 million distinct CDR3 sequences, under 30% of them appearing once. The V segment lost 2 bases and the J segment 0 bases; nucleotides outside the gene matches: 5. This CDR3 is 16 amino acids long. Germline loops: CDR1 ENHRY, CDR2 SYGVKD. The data are from a study of blood T cells in healthy people across ages. This TCR was recovered from a woman in her thirties in good health. Sample: blood. This chain connects TRBV10-3 to TRBJ2-3, with 7 positions matching TRBD1. CDR3 DNA sequence: TGTGCCATCAGTGAGAGGGGGACAGAGAGCACAGATACGCAGTATTTT. Its translation is CAISERGTESTDTQYF.